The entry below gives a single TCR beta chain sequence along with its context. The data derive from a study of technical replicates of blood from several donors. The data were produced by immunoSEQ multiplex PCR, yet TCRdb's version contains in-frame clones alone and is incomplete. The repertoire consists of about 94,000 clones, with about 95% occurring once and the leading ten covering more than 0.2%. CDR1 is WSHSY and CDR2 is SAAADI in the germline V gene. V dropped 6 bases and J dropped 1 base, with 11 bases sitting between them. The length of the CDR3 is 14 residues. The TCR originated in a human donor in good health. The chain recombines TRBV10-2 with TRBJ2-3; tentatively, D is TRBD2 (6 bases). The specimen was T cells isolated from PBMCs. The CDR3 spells CASRLALGTDTQYF. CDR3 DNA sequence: TGCGCCAGCAGGCTAGCGTTGGGCACAGATACGCAGTATTTT.